One TCR beta chain is described in this entry. What it recognizes is unknown. This entry comes from a study of T cell responses to AZD1222 COVID-19 vaccine. General study results and limits: Seropositive at baseline were only five or six AZD1222 recipients. Regions 160-218 and 743-854 held dominance among vaccine-associated CD4 TCRs, which spanned spike.

Data came from immunoSEQ multiplex PCR; TCRdb stores just in-frame clones and leaves some out. Among tens of thousands of clones, approximately 88% were seen once, and the ten largest hold about 20%. The germline gives CDR1 LNHDA, CDR2 SQIVND (reference sequence). The CDR3 sequence is 15 residues long. V shed 8 bases and J 2 bases; nucleotides not matched to a gene: 8. The TCR sequence derives from an adult who received the AZD1222 COVID-19 vaccine. The sequencing used peripheral blood, collected 28 days after the second AZD1222 dose. The V and J genes are TRBV19 and TRBJ2-2, with 7 bases fitting TRBD2. Written as DNA, the CDR3 is TGTGCCAGTCAACCGGGACTAACCAACACCGGGGAGCTGTTTTTT. It encodes CASQPGLTNTGELFF.